The 27 T cell receptor beta chains below were found in one sample sequenced in a study of T cell responses to AZD1222 COVID-19 vaccine. Measured with immunoSEQ multiplex PCR; TCRdb has only the in-frame clones, and not every one. This table has some 140,000 clones, 88% appearing once. Here the sequenced sample was peripheral blood, taken on day 0 of AZD1222 vaccination. Source of these receptors: an adult in good health.

The chain carries TRBV7-2 and TRBJ2-1; D may match TRBD1 or TRBD2 (7 bases each). The V gene's germline CDR1 is SGHTA and CDR2 FQGNSA. This CDR3 spans 15 amino acids. V dropped 1 base and J dropped 5 bases, with 12 bases sitting between them. CDR3 sequence: CASSLDRGGHNEQFF. DNA of the CDR3: TGTGCCAGCAGCTTAGACAGGGGAGGGCACAATGAGCAGTTCTTC.

V gene TRBV6-2 or TRBV6-3 combines with J gene TRBJ2-7, with D maybe TRBD1 (6 bases). The CDR3 runs to 14 residues. Germline assignment: CDR1 MNHEY and CDR2 SVGEGT. Trimming removed 5 bases at V and 2 bases at J, with 13 bases between. The CDR3 sequence: CASSRTQGPYEQYF. Written as DNA, the CDR3 is TGTGCCAGCAGTCGCACACAGGGCCCCTACGAGCAGTACTTC.

This clone occurred once. V usage is TRBV6-6 and J usage is TRBJ1-2; 8 bases fit TRBD1. Germline V CDR1 and CDR2: MNHNY, SVGAGI (reference sequence). With 6 bases clipped from V and 8 bases from J, the junction kept 17 bases outside the gene matches. The CDR3 spans 16 residues. Written as DNA, the CDR3 is TGTGCCAGCAGCCGACGACAGGGGCCCAAAGCGGAGGGCTACACCTTC. Encoded protein: CASSRRQGPKAEGYTF.

This sequence joins TRBV4-1 and TRBJ2-1, with a possible D match to TRBD1 (6 bases). The CDR3 has 17 amino acids. Per germline, CDR1 MGHRA and CDR2 YSYEKL. V dropped 1 base and J dropped 7 bases, with 20 bases sitting between them. DNA for the CDR3: TGCGCCAGCAGCCAAGTAGGGGGACGACACGGCGGGAATGAGCAGTTCTTC. Protein product: CASSQVGGRHGGNEQFF.

The chain joins TRBV6-5 to TRBJ1-3, with D perhaps TRBD1 (5 bases). V gave up 8 bases and J gave up 4 bases, with 15 bases separating them. CDR3 length equals 14 residues. Germline V gene sequence: CDR1 MNHEY, CDR2 SVGAGI. The CDR3 loop reads CASSETGLGNTIYF. As DNA, the CDR3 is TGTGCCAGCTCCGAAACAGGATTGGGAAACACCATATATTTT.

V gene TRBV28 combines with J gene TRBJ2-3; D possibly corresponds to TRBD2 (5 bases). The CDR3 runs to 14 residues. V was cut by 4 bases and J by 3 bases, with 11 bases left in between. Per the germline V gene, CDR1 is MDHEN and CDR2 is SYDVKM. The CDR3: CASSYTSMTDTQYF. In DNA form, the CDR3 reads TGTGCCAGCAGTTATACTAGTATGACAGATACGCAGTATTTT.

The gene calls are TRBV28 and TRBJ1-4; 8 bases align to TRBD1. CDR1 and CDR2 from the germline V gene are MDHEN and SYDVKM. This CDR3 contains 14 residues. J gave up 7 bases and V 7 bases, and 8 bases lay outside the gene matches. CDR3 residues: CASNSGGRVEKLFF. As DNA, the CDR3 is TGTGCCAGCAACTCAGGGGGCAGGGTTGAAAAACTGTTTTTT. Filled out from reference TRBV28 and TRBJ1-4, the complete variable domain reads DVKVTQSSRYLVKRTGEKVFLECVQDMDHENMFWYRQDPGLGLRLIYFSYDVKMKEKGDIPEGYSVSREKKERFSLILESASTNQTSMYLCASNSGGRVEKLFFGSGTQLSVL.

The CDR3, as DNA: TGTGCCAGCAGTTCCACGGACAGTTATAGCAATCAGCCCCAGCATTTT. This encodes CASSSTDSYSNQPQHF. This rearrangement joins TRBV6-6 to TRBJ1-5; a weak D match, TRBD1 (6 bases). The CDR3 is 16 residues long. Germline V gene sequence: CDR1 MNHNY, CDR2 SVGAGI (reference sequence). Trimming cost V 4 bases and J 0 bases, with 13 bases left between them.

The chain uses TRBV6-1 and TRBJ2-2; D gene uncertain. The CDR3 runs to 14 residues. V was clipped by 2 bases and J by 2 bases, with 6 bases between them. Germline V gives CDR1 MNHNS, CDR2 SASEGT. The chain's CDR3 is CASSEQHNTGELFF. CDR3 DNA: TGTGCCAGCAGTGAACAACATAACACCGGGGAGCTGTTTTTT.

J is TRBJ2-5 and V is TRBV7-9, with TRBD2 matching 10 bases. The length of the CDR3 is 14 residues. V lost 7 bases to trimming and J lost 5 bases; unmatched junction nucleotides: 7. Germline CDR1 is SEHNR and CDR2 is FQNEAQ (reference sequence). CDR3 DNA sequence: TGTGCCAGCAACATAGCGGGGGGCGATGAGACCCAGTACTTC. Its protein is CASNIAGGDETQYF.

The V call is TRBV29-1, the J call TRBJ1-2; 7 bases are shared with TRBD1. This CDR3 has 14 residues. Germline assignment: CDR1 SQVTM and CDR2 ANQGSEA. Trimming removed 6 bases from V and 4 bases from J; junction bases left unmatched: 11. The CDR3 nucleotides read TGCAGCGTGGACCGAACGGGACAGCCCTATGGCTACACCTTC. This encodes CSVDRTGQPYGYTF.

V is TRBV28 and J is TRBJ2-7; no reliable D call. The V and J ends lost 6 bases and 2 bases respectively, with 8 bases between them. Germline values: CDR1 MDHEN, CDR2 SYDVKM. The CDR3 runs 12 residues. CDR3: CASRQPPYEQYF. CDR3 nucleotide sequence: TGTGCCAGCAGGCAGCCTCCCTACGAGCAGTACTTC.

The chain carries TRBV9 and TRBJ1-5; D is perhaps TRBD1 (6 bases). V lost 1 base and J 3 bases, leaving 11 bases between the germline ends. The CDR3 loop spans 15 amino acids. In germline, CDR1 is SGDLS, CDR2 YYNGEE. CDR3 in DNA: TGTGCCAGCAGCGTACAGGGGTTTCCCAATCAGCCCCAGCATTTT. It translates to CASSVQGFPNQPQHF.

J is TRBJ2-5 and V is TRBV5-6; D may be TRBD1 or TRBD2 (5 bases each). The CDR3 has 15 amino acids. The germline CDR1 and CDR2 sequences are SGHDT and YYEEEE. V was trimmed by 4 bases and J by 0 bases, leaving 13 bases between them. The CDR3 loop reads CASSPGARYQETQYF. DNA for the CDR3: TGTGCCAGCAGCCCCGGGGCGAGATACCAAGAGACCCAGTACTTC.

This chain links TRBV20-1 with TRBJ1-1, with 7 bases aligning to TRBD1. The junction had 6 bases not matched to a gene; V was cut back by 3 bases and J by 5 bases. The CDR3 runs 13 residues. Germline V lookup: CDR1 DFQATT, CDR2 SNEGSKA (reference sequence). In DNA form, the CDR3 reads TGCAGTGCTAGTCAGGGGGTGGATACTGAAGCTTTCTTT. Protein sequence: CSASQGVDTEAFF.

This chain uses TRBV5-1 with TRBJ2-7, with 10 bases identical to TRBD1. Looked up from germline, CDR1 is SGHRS and CDR2 is YFSETQ. The length of the CDR3 is 16 residues. V lost 2 bases to trimming and J lost 4 bases; unmatched junction nucleotides: 9. Here the CDR3 reads CASSFVPRDRGYEQYF. The CDR3 DNA follows: TGCGCCAGCAGCTTCGTTCCCAGGGACAGGGGTTACGAGCAGTACTTC.

J is TRBJ1-2 and V is TRBV3-1 (or the pseudogene TRBV3-2); TRBD1 might be the D (5 bases). This CDR3 has 16 residues. Germline CDR1 and CDR2: LGHDT and YNNKEL (reference sequence). V was trimmed by 3 bases and J by 1 base, leaving 15 bases between them. CDR3 DNA sequence: TGTGCCAGCAGCCAGGGTCGTTCGGGGCTTAACTATGGCTACACCTTC. Its protein product is CASSQGRSGLNYGYTF.

The chain links TRBV19 to TRBJ1-1, with a weak D call TRBD1 (5 bases). The CDR3 totals 15 residues. Germline CDR1 and CDR2: LNHDA and SQIVND (reference sequence). V was shortened by 3 bases and J by 1 base, with 12 bases between the two germline ends. CDR3 residues: CASSISTAGNTEAFF. The CDR3 coding sequence is TGTGCCAGTAGTATTTCGACAGCAGGGAACACTGAAGCTTTCTTT.

The genes are TRBV4-2 and TRBJ1-2, with D hard to call. V was shortened by 0 bases and J by 4 bases, with 9 bases between the two germline ends. The CDR3 contains 14 residues. Germline V gene sequence: CDR1 LGHNA, CDR2 YNFKEQ. The CDR3 DNA sequence: TGTGCCAGCAGCCAAGATCCGCCATCCTATGGCTACACCTTC. It encodes CASSQDPPSYGYTF.

The chain is built from TRBV5-4 and TRBJ2-5; possibly TRBD2 for D (5 bases). Germline CDR1 and CDR2: SGHNT and YYREEE (reference sequence). This CDR3 spans 12 amino acids. The germline V and J ends were trimmed by 5 bases and 5 bases, with 10 bases remaining between them. The CDR3 nucleotides are TGTGCCAGCAGTTCGGGGTATGAGACCCAGTACTTC. This sequence encodes CASSSGYETQYF.

This sequence joins TRBV7-3 and TRBJ1-6, with TRBD1 as a possible D gene (5 bases). Trimming left V 3 bases short and J 7 bases short, with 10 bases between. This CDR3 region has 14 residues. Germline-derived CDR1 and CDR2 are SGHTA and FQGTGA. The chain's CDR3 is CASSLGVLNSPLHF. CDR3 bases: TGTGCCAGCAGCTTGGGGGTGTTGAATTCACCCCTCCACTTT.

V is TRBV4-1 and J is TRBJ2-5, with TRBD1 matching 9 bases. The CDR3 sequence is 16 residues long. The germline V gene has CDR1 MGHRA and CDR2 YSYEKL. Trimming cost V 4 bases and J 7 bases; bases outside gene matches: 13. The CDR3 DNA is TGCGCCAGCAGCCTCCTGGGGGACAGGGACGGTGGGACCCAGTACTTC. Its protein is CASSLLGDRDGGTQYF.

V usage is TRBV5-1 and J usage is TRBJ1-2; D is perhaps TRBD1 (6 bases). This CDR3 is 15 amino acids long. The V gene lost 4 bases and the J gene lost 2 bases, with 15 bases spanning the gap. From germline, CDR1 is SGHRS and CDR2 YFSETQ. The CDR3 here is CASSIGATGNYGYTF. CDR3 DNA sequence: TGCGCCAGCAGCATTGGGGCAACAGGGAACTATGGCTACACCTTC.

J is TRBJ2-1 and V is TRBV11-2; TRBD2 matches 9 bases. CDR1 is SGHAT and CDR2 is FQNNGV in the germline V gene. The ends lost 0 bases at V and 4 bases at J; junction bases unmatched: 10. CDR3 length: 18 amino acids. CDR3 sequence reads: CASSLDNSGAGGYNEQFF. As DNA, the CDR3 is TGTGCCAGCAGCTTAGATAACTCGGGCGCGGGGGGGTACAATGAGCAGTTCTTC.

This clone was picked up one time. V gene TRBV10-3 combines with J gene TRBJ1-2; D call uncertain. CDR1 ENHRY and CDR2 SYGVKD come from the germline V gene. Trimming took off 0 bases at V and 2 bases at J, with 10 bases between the two ends. CDR3 length equals 15 residues. The CDR3 is CAISESIGGNYGYTF. In DNA form, the CDR3 reads TGTGCCATCAGTGAGTCGATAGGCGGGAACTATGGCTACACCTTC.

The gene calls are TRBV2 and TRBJ2-5; the match to TRBD2 covers 10 bases. V shed 6 bases and J 4 bases; nucleotides not matched to a gene: 11. The CDR3 covers 16 residues. Germline CDR1 reads SNHLY; CDR2 reads FYNNEI. CDR3 residues: CASRKGVAGGRETQYF. DNA of the CDR3: TGTGCCAGCAGAAAGGGGGTAGCGGGGGGACGAGAGACCCAGTACTTC.

Only one count was recorded for this clone. The chain uses TRBV6-5 and TRBJ2-7; D not resolved. Trimming took 4 bases from V and 3 from J, leaving 7 bases between them. Germline CDR1 and CDR2: MNHEY and SVGAGI. This CDR3 comprises 12 residues. The CDR3 protein is CASSSPIYEQYF. CDR3 DNA sequence: TGTGCCAGCAGTTCCCCTATCTACGAGCAGTACTTC.